This entry concerns a single TCR beta chain. Its antigen remains unidentified. The method was immunoSEQ multiplex PCR; TCRdb's version includes in-frame clones alone and lacks a portion of them. The sample has under 1,900,000 clones, 98% to 99% seen once. These data come from a study of shared clonotypes between healthy human individuals. Whole-study findings and limits: In the sorted subsets, rarefaction showed sequencing was incomplete despite large depth.

Material for sequencing was naive CD4+ T cells sorted from blood. Subset indicated: CD45RA+ positively selected. The sequence was obtained from a man aged 25 to 45 in good health.

The DNA for the CDR3 is TGTGCCAGCAGACGCCAGGGGGGGGCTAACTATGGCTACACCTTC. It yields the protein CASRRQGGANYGYTF. The V call is TRBV7-8, the J call TRBJ1-2; 7 bases align to TRBD1. CDR3 size: 15 residues. V lost 6 bases to trimming and J lost 0 bases; unmatched junction nucleotides: 7. The germline gives CDR1 SGHVS, CDR2 FQNEAQ. Supplemented by reference TRBV7-8 and TRBJ1-2, the full variable domain reads GAGVSQSPRYKVAKRGQDVALRCDPISGHVSLFWYQQALGQGPEFLTYFQNEAQLDKSGLPSDRFFAERPEGSVSTLKIQRTQQEDSAVYLCASRRQGGANYGYTFGSGTRLTVV.